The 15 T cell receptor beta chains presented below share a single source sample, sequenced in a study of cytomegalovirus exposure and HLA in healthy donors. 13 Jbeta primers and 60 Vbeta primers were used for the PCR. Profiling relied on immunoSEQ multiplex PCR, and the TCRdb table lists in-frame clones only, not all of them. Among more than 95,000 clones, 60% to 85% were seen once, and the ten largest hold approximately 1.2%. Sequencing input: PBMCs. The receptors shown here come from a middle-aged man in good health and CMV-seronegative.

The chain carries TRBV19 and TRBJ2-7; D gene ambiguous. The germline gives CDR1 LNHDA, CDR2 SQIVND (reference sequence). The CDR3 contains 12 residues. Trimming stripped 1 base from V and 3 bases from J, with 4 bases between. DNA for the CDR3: TGTGCCAGTAGTATAGGCGGCTACGAGCAGTACTTC. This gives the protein CASSIGGYEQYF. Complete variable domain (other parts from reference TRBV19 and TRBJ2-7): DGGITQSPKYLFRKEGQNVTLSCEQNLNHDAMYWYRQDPGQGLRLIYYSQIVNDFQKGDIAEGYSVSREKKESFPLTVTSAQKNPTAFYLCASSIGGYEQYFGPGTRLTVT.

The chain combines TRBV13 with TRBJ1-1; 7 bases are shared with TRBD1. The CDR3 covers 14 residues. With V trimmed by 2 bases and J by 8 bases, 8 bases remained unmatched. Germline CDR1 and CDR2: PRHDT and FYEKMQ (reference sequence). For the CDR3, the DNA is TGTGCCAGCAGCTTACGCCCCGGGACAGCCGAAGCTTTCTTT. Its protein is CASSLRPGTAEAFF.

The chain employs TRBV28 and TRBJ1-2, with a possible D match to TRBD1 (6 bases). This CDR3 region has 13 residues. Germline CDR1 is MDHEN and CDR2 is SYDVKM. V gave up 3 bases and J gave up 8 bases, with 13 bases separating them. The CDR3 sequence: CASSLRQAGGYTF. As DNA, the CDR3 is TGTGCCAGCAGTTTGCGACAGGCTGGCGGCTACACCTTC.

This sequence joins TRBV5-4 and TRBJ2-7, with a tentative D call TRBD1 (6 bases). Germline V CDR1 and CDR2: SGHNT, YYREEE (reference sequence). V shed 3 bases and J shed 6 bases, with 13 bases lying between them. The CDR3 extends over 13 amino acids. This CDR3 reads CASSWRQDGEQYF. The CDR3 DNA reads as TGTGCCAGCAGCTGGAGACAGGACGGCGAGCAGTACTTC.

The CDR3 sequence is CASSLVAGGDRNTIYF. As DNA, the CDR3 is TGTGCCAGCAGCTTAGTGGCAGGGGGCGACCGAAACACCATATATTTT. The V call is TRBV13, the J call TRBJ1-3, with TRBD1 identical over 8 bases. Germline CDR1 PRHDT, CDR2 FYEKMQ (reference sequence). After removal of 1 base from V and 5 bases from J, the junction contained 7 bases not matched to a gene. There are 16 residues in the CDR3.

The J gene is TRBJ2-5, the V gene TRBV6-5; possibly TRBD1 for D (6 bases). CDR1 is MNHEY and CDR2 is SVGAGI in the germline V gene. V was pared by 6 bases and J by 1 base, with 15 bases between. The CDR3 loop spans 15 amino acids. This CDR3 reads CASSPDRTFQETQYF. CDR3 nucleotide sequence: TGTGCCAGCAGCCCCGACAGGACCTTCCAAGAGACCCAGTACTTC.

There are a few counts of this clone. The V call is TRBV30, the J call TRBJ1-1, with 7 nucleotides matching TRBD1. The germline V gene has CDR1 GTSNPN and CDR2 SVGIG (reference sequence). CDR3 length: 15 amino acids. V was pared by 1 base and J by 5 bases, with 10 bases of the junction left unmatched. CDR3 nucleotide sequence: TGTGCCTGGAGTGCCACGACAGGGTTGATGACTGAAGCTTTCTTT. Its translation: CAWSATTGLMTEAFF.

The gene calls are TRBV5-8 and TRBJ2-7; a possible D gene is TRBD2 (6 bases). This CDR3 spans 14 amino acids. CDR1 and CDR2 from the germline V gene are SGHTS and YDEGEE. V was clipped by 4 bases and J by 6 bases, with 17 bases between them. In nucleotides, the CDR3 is TGTGCCAGCAGCCTCGCGGGGCCAGGGAGCGAGCAGTACTTC. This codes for CASSLAGPGSEQYF.

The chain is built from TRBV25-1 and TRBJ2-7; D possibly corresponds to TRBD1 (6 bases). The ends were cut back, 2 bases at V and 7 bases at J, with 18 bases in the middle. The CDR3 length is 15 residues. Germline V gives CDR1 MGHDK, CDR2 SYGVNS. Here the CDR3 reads CASSEEVGAAYEQYF. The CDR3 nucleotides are TGTGCCAGCAGTGAAGAAGTGGGGGCCGCTTATGAGCAGTACTTC.

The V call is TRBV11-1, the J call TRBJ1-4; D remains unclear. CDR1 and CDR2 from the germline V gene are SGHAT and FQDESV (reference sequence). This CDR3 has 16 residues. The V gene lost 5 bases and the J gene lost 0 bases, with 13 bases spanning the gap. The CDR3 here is CASSRRGNPTNEKLFF. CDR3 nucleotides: TGTGCCAGCAGCCGACGAGGGAATCCAACTAATGAAAAACTGTTTTTT. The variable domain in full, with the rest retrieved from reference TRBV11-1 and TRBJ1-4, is EAEVAQSPRYKITEKSQAVAFWCDPISGHATLYWYRQILGQGPELLVQFQDESVVDDSQLPKDRFSAERLKGVDSTLKIQPAELGDSAMYLCASSRRGNPTNEKLFFGSGTQLSVL.

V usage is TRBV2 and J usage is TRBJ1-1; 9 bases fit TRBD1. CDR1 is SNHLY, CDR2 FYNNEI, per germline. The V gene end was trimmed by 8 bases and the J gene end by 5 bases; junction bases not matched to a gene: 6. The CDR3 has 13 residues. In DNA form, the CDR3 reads TGTGCCAGCCACGGGACAGGGCATACTGAAGCTTTCTTT. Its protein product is CASHGTGHTEAFF.

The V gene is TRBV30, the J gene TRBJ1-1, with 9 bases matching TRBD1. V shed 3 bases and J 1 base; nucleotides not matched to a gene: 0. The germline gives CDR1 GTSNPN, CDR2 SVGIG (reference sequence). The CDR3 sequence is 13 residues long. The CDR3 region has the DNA TGTGCCTGGAGGGGACAGGGGAACACTGAAGCTTTCTTT. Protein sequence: CAWRGQGNTEAFF.

The CDR3 sequence is CASSRNGQGERNTEAFF. CDR3 DNA: TGTGCCAGCTCTCGAAACGGGCAGGGGGAGCGGAACACTGAAGCTTTCTTT. V usage is TRBV18 and J usage is TRBJ1-1, with 7 bases aligning to TRBD1. V gave up 6 bases and J gave up 1 base; unmatched junction bases: 14. Germline CDR1 and CDR2: KGHSH and LQKENI. The CDR3 is 17 amino acids.

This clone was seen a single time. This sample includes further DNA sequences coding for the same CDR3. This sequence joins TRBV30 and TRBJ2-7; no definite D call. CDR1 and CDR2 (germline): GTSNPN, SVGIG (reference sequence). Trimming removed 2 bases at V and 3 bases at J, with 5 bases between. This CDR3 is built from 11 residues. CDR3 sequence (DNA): TGTGCCTGGAGTTCAGGCTACGAGCAGTACTTC. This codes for CAWSSGYEQYF. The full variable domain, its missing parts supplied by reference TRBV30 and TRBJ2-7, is SQTIHQWPATLVQPVGSPLSLECTVEGTSNPNLYWYRQAAGRGLQLLFYSVGIGQISSEVPQNLSASRPQDRQFILSSKKLLLSDSGFYLCAWSSGYEQYFGPGTRLTVT.

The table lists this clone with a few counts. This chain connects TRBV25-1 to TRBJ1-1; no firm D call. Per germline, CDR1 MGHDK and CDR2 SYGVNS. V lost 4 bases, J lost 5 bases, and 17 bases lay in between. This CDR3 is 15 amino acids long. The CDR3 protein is CASSGRPGESTEAFF. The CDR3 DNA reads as TGTGCCAGCAGTGGACGACCGGGAGAAAGTACTGAAGCTTTCTTT.